The 25 T cell receptor beta chains below come from one sample, sequenced in a study of radiotherapy plus CTLA-4 blockade in lung cancer. Assay: immunoSEQ multiplex PCR; the TCRdb copy retains only in-frame clones and omits some. The sample includes about 49,000 clones, around 77% of them seen just once. The sequencing used peripheral blood, collected from a patient treated with radiotherapy plus ipilimumab. The receptors here all came from a human donor with non-small cell lung cancer who had stable disease on radiotherapy plus ipilimumab.

Comment on this clone: This same CDR3 is encoded by further DNA sequences in the sample. V is TRBV13 and J is TRBJ2-1; 8 nucleotides match TRBD1. V lost 3 bases and J lost 4; bases outside the gene matches: 8. The CDR3 sequence is 16 residues long. Germline CDR1 and CDR2: PRHDT and FYEKMQ (reference sequence). CDR3 DNA sequence: TGTGCCAGCAGCTTGGCAGCGGACAGGGAATACAATGAGCAGTTCTTC. Encoded protein: CASSLAADREYNEQFF.

V is TRBV4-1 and J is TRBJ2-5; no reliable D call. CDR3 size: 13 residues. Trimming stripped 4 bases from V and 2 bases from J, with 8 bases between. Germline V gives CDR1 MGHRA, CDR2 YSYEKL. CDR3 sequence: CASSRSSQETQYF. In nucleotides, the CDR3 is TGCGCCAGCAGCCGATCAAGTCAAGAGACCCAGTACTTC.

This clone was counted a single time. The chain links TRBV7-7 to TRBJ2-2, with D uncertain. The CDR3 covers 12 residues. The germline V gene has CDR1 SSHAT and CDR2 FNYEAQ (reference sequence). The V and J ends lost 5 bases and 6 bases respectively, with 7 bases between them. CDR3 region: CASSPGAGELFF. The DNA of the CDR3 is TGTGCCAGCAGCCCGGGCGCCGGGGAGCTGTTTTTT.

The chain uses TRBV7-9 and TRBJ2-3; 7 bases line up with TRBD2. The CDR3 contains 12 residues. V lost 11 bases to trimming and J lost 3 bases; unmatched junction nucleotides: 5. Germline CDR1 is SEHNR and CDR2 is FQNEAQ (reference sequence). Written as DNA, the CDR3 is TGTGCCGCGCGGGGGAGGACAGATACGCAGTATTTT. Translated: CAARGRTDTQYF.

The chain combines TRBV18 with TRBJ1-2; a possible D gene is TRBD1 (5 bases). This CDR3 is built from 11 residues. V lost 4 bases and J 8 bases, leaving 8 bases between the germline ends. Germline CDR1 reads KGHSH; CDR2 reads LQKENI. The chain's CDR3 is CASSLRDGYTF. Here the CDR3 DNA reads TGTGCCAGCTCACTCAGGGACGGCTACACCTTC.

The rearrangement uses TRBV10-3 and TRBJ1-2, with D perhaps TRBD1 (6 bases). The CDR3 is made up of 14 amino acids. Per germline, CDR1 ENHRY and CDR2 SYGVKD. Between the trimmed V and J ends, which lost 6 bases and 1 base, there was a span of 12 bases. CDR3 DNA sequence: TGTGCCATCAGCGTAGGACAGCTTAACTATGGCTACACCTTC. Its translation: CAISVGQLNYGYTF.

This CDR3 reads CASRWTGGPSEAFF. DNA for the CDR3: TGCGCCAGCAGATGGACAGGGGGCCCTTCTGAAGCTTTCTTT. The rearrangement uses TRBV5-1 and TRBJ1-1; 11 bases agree with TRBD1. This CDR3 is 14 amino acids long. J lost 6 bases, V lost 5 bases, and 6 bases had no gene match. The V gene's germline CDR1 is SGHRS and CDR2 YFSETQ.

The J gene is TRBJ2-3, the V gene TRBV29-1; the D gene is possibly TRBD1 (6 bases). Deletions cut 4 bases from V and 4 bases from J, with 12 bases between. The V gene's germline CDR1 is SQVTM and CDR2 ANQGSEA. The CDR3 runs 13 residues. The CDR3 region is CSVVGAEADTQYF. The CDR3 coding sequence is TGCAGCGTTGTGGGGGCAGAGGCAGATACGCAGTATTTT.

This rearrangement joins TRBV9 to TRBJ1-3, with unresolved D. The germline V gene encodes CDR1 SGDLS and CDR2 YYNGEE. V lost 0 bases, J lost 0 bases, and 7 bases lay in between. The length of the CDR3 is 15 residues. The CDR3 DNA reads as TGTGCCAGCAGCGTAGGGACCCTCTCTGGAAACACCATATATTTT. Protein: CASSVGTLSGNTIYF. Drawing the rest from reference TRBV9 and TRBJ1-3, the complete variable domain is DSGVTQTPKHLITATGQRVTLRCSPRSGDLSVYWYQQSLDQGLQFLIQYYNGEERAKGNILERFSAQQFPDLHSELNLSSLELGDSALYFCASSVGTLSGNTIYFGEGSWLTVV.

The chain is built from TRBV10-3 and TRBJ1-5, with TRBD1 identical over 8 bases. Germline CDR1 ENHRY, CDR2 SYGVKD. The ends lost 8 bases at V and 3 bases at J; junction bases unmatched: 9. The CDR3 length is 15 residues. The CDR3 DNA reads TGTGCCATCTCCGGACAGGGAAGAAACAATCAGCCCCAGCATTTT. It yields the protein CAISGQGRNNQPQHF.

V usage is TRBV6-5 and J usage is TRBJ2-4; a weak D match, TRBD2 (5 bases). Between the trimmed V and J ends, which lost 0 bases and 7 bases, there was a span of 16 bases. This CDR3 is built from 16 residues. Germline loops: CDR1 MNHEY, CDR2 SVGAGI. CDR3 sequence (DNA): TGTGCCAGCAGTTACTCCAGAACAGCGGTGGGGAACATTCAGTACTTC. It translates to CASSYSRTAVGNIQYF.

The chain joins TRBV5-6 to TRBJ1-3; D remains unclear. The CDR3 sequence is 14 residues long. The germline CDR1 and CDR2 sequences are SGHDT and YYEEEE. Trimming cost V 2 bases and J 0 bases, with 6 bases left between them. CDR3 nucleotides: TGTGCCAGCAGCTTCTGGCACTCTGGAAACACCATATATTTT. Translation: CASSFWHSGNTIYF. Combining the CDR3 with reference TRBV5-6 and TRBJ1-3 gives the whole variable domain DAGVTQSPTHLIKTRGQQVTLRCSPKSGHDTVSWYQQALGQGPQFIFQYYEEEERQRGNFPDRFSGHQFPNYSSELNVNALLLGDSALYLCASSFWHSGNTIYFGEGSWLTVV.

J is TRBJ2-1 and V is TRBV19; 7 positions agree with TRBD2. Trimming took 3 bases from V and 0 from J; bases not matched to a gene: 8. The CDR3 covers 17 residues. Looked up from germline, CDR1 is LNHDA and CDR2 is SQIVND (reference sequence). The chain's CDR3 is CASSMHRGGSSYNEQFF. The CDR3 nucleotides read TGTGCCAGTAGTATGCATCGGGGAGGGAGCTCCTACAATGAGCAGTTCTTC. Full variable domain (missing parts from reference TRBV19 and TRBJ2-1): DGGITQSPKYLFRKEGQNVTLSCEQNLNHDAMYWYRQDPGQGLRLIYYSQIVNDFQKGDIAEGYSVSREKKESFPLTVTSAQKNPTAFYLCASSMHRGGSSYNEQFFGPGTRLTVL.

V usage is TRBV6-5 and J usage is TRBJ2-1; 7 positions agree with TRBD1. The CDR3 has 13 residues. V gave up 4 bases and J gave up 8 bases; unmatched junction bases: 5. Per germline, CDR1 MNHEY and CDR2 SVGAGI. The DNA for the CDR3 is TGTGCCAGCAGTTCCCCGACAGGGCATGAGCAGTTCTTC. It yields the protein CASSSPTGHEQFF.

The chain combines TRBV10-1 with TRBJ1-2; the match to TRBD1 covers 9 bases. The CDR3 loop spans 13 amino acids. V gave up 5 bases and J gave up 13 bases; unmatched junction bases: 11. CDR1 and CDR2 (germline): WNHNN, SYGVQD (reference sequence). This CDR3 reads CASSRTGGADITF. The CDR3 DNA is TGCGCCAGCAGTCGTACAGGGGGCGCGGATATCACCTTC.

The V call is TRBV20-1, the J call TRBJ2-7; D ambiguous. Germline CDR1 is DFQATT and CDR2 is SNEGSKA (reference sequence). V lost 5 bases to trimming and J lost 6 bases, with 11 bases between them. The CDR3 has 11 residues. CDR3 coding DNA: TGCAGTGCTTCCTATTCCCCCGAGCAGTACTTC. Translated: CSASYSPEQYF.

As regards this clone: An end of the junction does not agree with germline; a read error may underlie this. The rearrangement links TRBV7-3 to TRBJ2-2, with D hard to call. The CDR3 sequence is 13 residues long. Germline V gene lookup returns CDR1 SGHTA and CDR2 FQGTGA. The CDR3 DNA sequence: TGTGTCAGCAGCTTACAGCCGGGCGGGGAGCTGTTTTTT. Amino acids: CVSSLQPGGELFF. The complete variable domain, with remaining parts taken from reference TRBV7-3 and TRBJ2-2, reads GAGVSQTPSNKVTEKGKYVELRCDPISGHTALYWYRQSLGQGPEFLIYFQGTGAADDSGLPNDRFFAVRPEGSVSTLKIQRTERGDSAVYLCVSSLQPGGELFFGEGSRLTVL.

In this sample, this clone turned up a few times. The chain couples TRBV6-5 to TRBJ1-2; 7 bases match TRBD1. J was trimmed by 2 bases and V by 10 bases; bases with no gene match: 7. This CDR3 has 13 residues. Germline values: CDR1 MNHEY, CDR2 SVGAGI. The CDR3 region is CATTDRENYGYTF. CDR3 sequence (DNA): TGTGCCACCACCGACAGGGAAAACTATGGCTACACCTTC.

In its sample, this clone was seen once. V is TRBV30 and J is TRBJ2-4; D is possibly TRBD2 (6 bases). The V gene lost 0 bases and the J gene lost 9 bases, with 15 bases spanning the gap. This CDR3 spans 14 amino acids. Germline V gives CDR1 GTSNPN, CDR2 SVGIG (reference sequence). CDR3 residues: CAWSVGLPESIQYF. The CDR3 nucleotides read TGTGCCTGGAGTGTGGGACTCCCTGAGAGCATTCAGTACTTC.

Notes on this clone: This sample includes further DNA sequences coding for the same CDR3. The genes are TRBV20-1 and TRBJ1-2, with no clear D. CDR1 and CDR2 (germline): DFQATT, SNEGSKA (reference sequence). The CDR3 is made up of 11 amino acids. The V and J ends lost 4 bases and 5 bases respectively, with 8 bases between them. The CDR3 reads CSANSPYGYTF. The CDR3 DNA is TGCAGTGCTAATTCGCCTTATGGCTACACCTTC.

The genes are TRBV7-2 and TRBJ2-3, with D possibly matching TRBD1 (6 bases). V was pared by 6 bases and J by 1 base, with 17 bases between. There are 16 residues in the CDR3. Germline CDR1 reads SGHTA; CDR2 reads FQGNSA. CDR3 sequence: CASSPSPGHGTDTQYF. The DNA for the CDR3 is TGTGCCAGCAGTCCCTCGCCGGGACACGGCACAGATACGCAGTATTTT.

The J gene is TRBJ2-7, the V gene TRBV2; D is unclear. CDR3 length: 13 residues. Trimming stripped 8 bases from V and 6 bases from J, with 17 bases between. Per the germline V gene, CDR1 is SNHLY and CDR2 is FYNNEI. Here the CDR3 reads CASRTIGSGEQYV. The CDR3 DNA sequence: TGTGCCAGCCGCACGATAGGATCGGGCGAGCAGTACGTC.

This chain uses TRBV2 with TRBJ2-1; the D call may be TRBD1 or TRBD2 (5 bases each). CDR3 size: 17 residues. V shed 0 bases and J shed 0 bases, with 12 bases lying between them. The germline V gene encodes CDR1 SNHLY and CDR2 FYNNEI. The CDR3 protein is CASSEALPGSSYNEQFF. DNA for the CDR3: TGTGCCAGCAGTGAAGCGCTTCCAGGGAGCTCCTACAATGAGCAGTTCTTC.

The V and J genes are TRBV9 and TRBJ1-3; TRBD1 agrees at 8 bases. This CDR3 is built from 15 residues. Looked up from germline, CDR1 is SGDLS and CDR2 is YYNGEE. J lost 4 bases, V lost 3 bases, and 6 bases had no gene match. This CDR3 reads CASSDRGWIGNTIYF. In DNA, the CDR3 is TGTGCCAGCAGCGACAGGGGGTGGATAGGAAACACCATATATTTT.

This chain joins TRBV5-8 and TRBJ2-1, with 7 bases fitting TRBD1. V lost 0 bases and J lost 6; bases outside the gene matches: 6. Germline V gene lookup returns CDR1 SGHTS and CDR2 YDEGEE. The CDR3 runs to 15 residues. The CDR3 here is CASSLGQGVLNEQFF. The CDR3 DNA reads as TGTGCCAGCAGCTTGGGACAGGGAGTTCTCAATGAGCAGTTCTTC.